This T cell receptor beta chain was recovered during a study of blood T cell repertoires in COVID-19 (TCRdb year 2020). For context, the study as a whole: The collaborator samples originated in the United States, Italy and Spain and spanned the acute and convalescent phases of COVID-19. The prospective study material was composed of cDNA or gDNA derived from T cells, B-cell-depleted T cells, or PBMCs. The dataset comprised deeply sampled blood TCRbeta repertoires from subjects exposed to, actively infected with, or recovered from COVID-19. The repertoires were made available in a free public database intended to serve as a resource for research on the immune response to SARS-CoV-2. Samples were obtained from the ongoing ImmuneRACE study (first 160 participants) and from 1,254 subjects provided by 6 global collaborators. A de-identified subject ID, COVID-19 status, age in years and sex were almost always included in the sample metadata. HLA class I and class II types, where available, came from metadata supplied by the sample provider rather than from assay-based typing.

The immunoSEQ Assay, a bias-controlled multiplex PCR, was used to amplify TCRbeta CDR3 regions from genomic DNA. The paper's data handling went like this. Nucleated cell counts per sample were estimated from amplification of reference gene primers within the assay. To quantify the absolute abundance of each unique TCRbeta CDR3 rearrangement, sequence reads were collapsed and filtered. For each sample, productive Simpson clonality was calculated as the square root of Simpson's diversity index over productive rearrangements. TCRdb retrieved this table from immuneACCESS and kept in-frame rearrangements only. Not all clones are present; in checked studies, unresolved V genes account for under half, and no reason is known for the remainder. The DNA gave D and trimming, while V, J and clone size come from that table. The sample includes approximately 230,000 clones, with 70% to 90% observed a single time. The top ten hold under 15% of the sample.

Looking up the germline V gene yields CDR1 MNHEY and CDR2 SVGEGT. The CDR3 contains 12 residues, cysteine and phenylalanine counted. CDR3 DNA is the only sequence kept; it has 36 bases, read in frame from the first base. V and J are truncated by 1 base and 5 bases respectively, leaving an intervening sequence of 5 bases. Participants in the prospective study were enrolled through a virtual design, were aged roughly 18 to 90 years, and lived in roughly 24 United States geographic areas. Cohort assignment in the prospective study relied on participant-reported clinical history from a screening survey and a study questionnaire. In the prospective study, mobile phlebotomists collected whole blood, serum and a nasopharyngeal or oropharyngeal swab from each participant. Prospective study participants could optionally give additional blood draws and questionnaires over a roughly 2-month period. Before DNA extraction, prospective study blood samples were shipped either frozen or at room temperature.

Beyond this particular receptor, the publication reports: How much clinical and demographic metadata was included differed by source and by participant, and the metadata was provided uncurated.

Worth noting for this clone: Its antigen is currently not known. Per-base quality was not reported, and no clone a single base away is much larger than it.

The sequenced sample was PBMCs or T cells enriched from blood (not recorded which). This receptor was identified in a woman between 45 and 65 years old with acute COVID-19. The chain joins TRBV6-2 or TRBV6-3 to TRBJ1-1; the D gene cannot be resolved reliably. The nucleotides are TGTGCCAGCAGTTACTGGCAGACTGAAGCTTTCTTT. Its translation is CASSYWQTEAFF.